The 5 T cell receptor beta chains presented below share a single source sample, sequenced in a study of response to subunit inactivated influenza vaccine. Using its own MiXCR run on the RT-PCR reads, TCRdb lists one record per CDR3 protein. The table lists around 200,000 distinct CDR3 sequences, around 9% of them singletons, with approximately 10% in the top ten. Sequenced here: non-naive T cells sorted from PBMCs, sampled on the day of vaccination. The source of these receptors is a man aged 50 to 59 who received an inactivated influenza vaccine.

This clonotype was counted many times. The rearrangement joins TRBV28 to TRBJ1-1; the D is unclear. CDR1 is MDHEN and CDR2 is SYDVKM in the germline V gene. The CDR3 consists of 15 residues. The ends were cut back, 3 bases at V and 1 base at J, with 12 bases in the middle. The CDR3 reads CASSFLLSRNTEAFF. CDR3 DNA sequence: TGTGCCAGCAGTTTCCTACTTAGTCGGAACACTGAAGCTTTCTTT.

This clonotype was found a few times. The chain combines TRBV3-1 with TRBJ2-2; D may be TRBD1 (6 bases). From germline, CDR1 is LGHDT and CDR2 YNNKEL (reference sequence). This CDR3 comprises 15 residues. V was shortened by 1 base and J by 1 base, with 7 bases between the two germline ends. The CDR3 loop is CASSQGQENTGELFF. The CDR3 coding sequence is TGTGCCAGCAGCCAAGGACAGGAGAACACCGGGGAGCTGTTTTTT.

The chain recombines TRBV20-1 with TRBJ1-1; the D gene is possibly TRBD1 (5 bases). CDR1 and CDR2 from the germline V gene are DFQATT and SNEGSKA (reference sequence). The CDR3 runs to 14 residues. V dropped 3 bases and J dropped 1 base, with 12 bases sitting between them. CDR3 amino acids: CSARPGPGNTEAFF. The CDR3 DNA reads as TGCAGTGCTAGGCCGGGGCCAGGGAACACTGAAGCTTTCTTT.

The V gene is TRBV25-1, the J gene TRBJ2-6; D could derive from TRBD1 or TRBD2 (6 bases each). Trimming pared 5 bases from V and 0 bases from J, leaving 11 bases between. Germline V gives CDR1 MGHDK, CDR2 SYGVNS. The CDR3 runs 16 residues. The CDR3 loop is CASSKGEASGANVLTF. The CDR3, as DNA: TGTGCCAGCAGTAAGGGGGAGGCCTCTGGGGCCAACGTCCTGACTTTC. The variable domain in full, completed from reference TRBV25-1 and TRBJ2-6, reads EADIYQTPRYLVIGTGKKITLECSQTMGHDKMYWYQQDPGMELHLIHYSYGVNSTEKGDLSSESTVSRIRTEHFPLTLESARPSHTSQYLCASSKGEASGANVLTFGAGSRLTVL.

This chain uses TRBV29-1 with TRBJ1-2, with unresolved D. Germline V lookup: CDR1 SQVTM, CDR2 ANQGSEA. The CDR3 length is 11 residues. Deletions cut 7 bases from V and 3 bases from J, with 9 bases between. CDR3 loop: CSGLDYYGYTF. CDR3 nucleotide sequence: TGCAGCGGTCTCGACTACTATGGCTACACCTTC.